Below, one T cell receptor (beta chain) is given with its context. Its specificity is unknown. This sample was included in a study of cytomegalovirus exposure and HLA in healthy donors. Study-level findings and limits: CMV antigen specificity of a few CMV-associated chains was confirmed in vitro. Later analysis associated a missense DCLRE1C variant with TCR beta V- and J-gene trimming. Versus the approximately 700-donor mean, an Asian-associated ancestry cluster reportedly showed fewer N-insertions in a later analysis.

60 Vbeta and 13 Jbeta primers were used in PCR. Profiling relied on immunoSEQ multiplex PCR, and the TCRdb table lists in-frame clones only, not all of them. This sample has over 150,000 clones, with 70% to 80% found just once. Germline V gene lookup returns CDR1 MGHDK and CDR2 SYGVNS. The CDR3 runs 16 residues. Trimming shortened V by 3 bases and J by 0 bases, and 13 bases separated the two germline ends. The donors were healthy bone marrow donors. The TCR was taken from a woman between 45 and 65 years old in good health and CMV-seronegative. Sample: PBMCs. The chain links TRBV25-1 to TRBJ2-3, with D maybe TRBD1 (6 bases). The CDR3 nucleotides read TGTGCCAGCAGTGAGGGGACACTTGCTAGCACAGATACGCAGTATTTT. It specifies CASSEGTLASTDTQYF.